The 30 T cell receptor beta chains listed next were all sequenced from one sample in a study of identical twins. TCRdb redid the calling of the 5' RACE reads with MiXCR, one entry per CDR3 protein. The data hold some 730,000 distinct CDR3 sequences, with about 20% observed a single time. The sample also formed part of further work on T cells expressing NK-cell markers.

The sequenced sample was PBMCs. Receptors originate from a woman aged 18-29 years in good health.

The chain couples TRBV15 to TRBJ2-5; 7 nucleotides line up with TRBD2. Germline V gene sequence: CDR1 LNHNV, CDR2 YYDKDF (reference sequence). The CDR3 is 16 residues long. J lost 2 bases, V lost 2 bases, and 8 bases had no gene match. The CDR3 loop reads CATSRPTAGKQETQYF. CDR3 sequence (DNA): TGTGCCACCAGCAGACCAACAGCGGGGAAGCAAGAGACCCAGTACTTC.

The chain links TRBV6-1 to TRBJ1-1, with D possibly TRBD1 on 5 matching bases. The CDR3 loop spans 14 amino acids. Germline-derived CDR1 and CDR2 are MNHNS and SASEGT. V lost 3 bases and J lost 1, with 9 bases in between. CDR3 region: CASSEPGANTEAFF. CDR3 bases: TGTGCCAGCAGTGAGCCCGGGGCGAACACTGAAGCTTTCTTT.

V gene TRBV5-1 combines with J gene TRBJ2-2; D is undetermined. CDR3 length equals 14 residues. The V end lost 1 base, the J end lost 1 base, and 5 bases lay between the germline ends. From germline, CDR1 is SGHRS and CDR2 YFSETQ. The CDR3 DNA reads as TGCGCCAGCAGCTTGCTCCAGAACACCGGGGAGCTGTTTTTT. Protein product: CASSLLQNTGELFF.

The chain employs TRBV4-2 and TRBJ2-2; 8 bases are shared with TRBD2. The germline CDR1 and CDR2 sequences are LGHNA and YNFKEQ. V lost 0 bases, J lost 3 bases, and 3 bases stayed unmatched. The CDR3 contains 16 residues. CDR3 protein: CASSQETGGYTGELFF. The CDR3 DNA reads TGTGCCAGCAGCCAAGAAACGGGGGGGTACACCGGGGAGCTGTTTTTT.

This clonotype was counted a few times. This chain joins TRBV12-3 or TRBV12-4 and TRBJ1-3; D is unresolved. The V and J ends lost 3 bases and 9 bases respectively, with 9 bases between them. The CDR3 sequence is 12 residues long. In DNA form, the CDR3 reads TGTGCCAGCAGTTTCGGACGAGGCACCATATATTTT. It encodes CASSFGRGTIYF.

J is TRBJ1-6 and V is TRBV29-1; weak D call: TRBD1 (5 bases). Germline V gene data show CDR1 as SQVTM and CDR2 as ANQGSEA. The V and J ends lost 6 bases and 6 bases respectively, with 9 bases between them. CDR3 length: 12 residues. CDR3 DNA: TGCAGCGTCGGCGGGGGTAATTCACCCCTCCACTTT. Translating it yields CSVGGGNSPLHF. The whole variable domain, filled in from reference TRBV29-1 and TRBJ1-6, reads SAVISQKPSRDICQRGTSLTIQCQVDSQVTMMFWYRQQPGQSLTLIATANQGSEATYESGFVIDKFPISRPNLTFSTLTVSNMSPEDSSIYLCSVGGGNSPLHFGNGTRLTVT.

The rearrangement joins TRBV30 to TRBJ2-2; possibly TRBD2 for D (5 bases). This CDR3 has 12 amino acids. V lost 3 bases and J 6 bases, leaving 8 bases between the germline ends. Germline-derived CDR1 and CDR2 are GTSNPN and SVGIG (reference sequence). CDR3 in DNA: TGTGCCTGGAGCCTAGCCCCCGGGGAGCTGTTTTTT. Translation: CAWSLAPGELFF.

V and J are TRBV11-2 and TRBJ2-7; no reliable D call. The CDR3 has 16 amino acids. Germline CDR1 is SGHAT and CDR2 is FQNNGV. The V gene lost 0 bases and the J gene lost 2 bases, with 14 bases spanning the gap. The CDR3 sequence: CASSLDLVTHPYEQYF. CDR3 DNA: TGTGCCAGCAGCTTAGATCTTGTTACCCATCCCTACGAGCAGTACTTC.

This clonotype was detected only a few times. The V call is TRBV13, the J call TRBJ2-7, with 9 bases that match TRBD1. With V trimmed by 5 bases and J by 5 bases, 13 bases remained unmatched. There are 16 residues in the CDR3. The germline V gene has CDR1 PRHDT and CDR2 FYEKMQ (reference sequence). The CDR3 here is CASSPPRTGEVHEQYF. In DNA, the CDR3 is TGTGCCAGCAGCCCTCCTAGGACAGGGGAGGTTCACGAGCAGTACTTC.

This clonotype was found a few times. The chain employs TRBV20-1 and TRBJ2-7, with 12 bases that match TRBD2. The CDR3 extends over 16 amino acids. J was trimmed by 3 bases and V by 0 bases; bases with no gene match: 6. The germline V gene encodes CDR1 DFQATT and CDR2 SNEGSKA (reference sequence). Here the CDR3 DNA reads TGCAGTGCTAGAGATCTCGGACTAGCGGGGTTCTACGAGCAGTACTTC. Its translation is CSARDLGLAGFYEQYF.

This clonotype was found a few times. The V gene is TRBV11-1, the J gene TRBJ2-1; 9 positions match TRBD2. The germline CDR1 and CDR2 sequences are SGHAT and FQDESV (reference sequence). V was clipped by 4 bases and J by 1 base; unmatched bases: 17. The CDR3 covers 20 residues. CDR3: CASSSHRLAANPRSYNEQFF. CDR3 DNA: TGTGCCAGCAGCTCACACCGACTAGCGGCCAATCCTAGATCCTACAATGAGCAGTTCTTC.

The J gene is TRBJ1-5, the V gene TRBV10-2; no definite D call. The germline gives CDR1 WSHSY, CDR2 SAAADI. Trimming pared 2 bases from V and 9 bases from J, leaving 8 bases between. The CDR3 is 12 residues long. As DNA, the CDR3 is TGCGCCAGCAGTGAGATGGTCTGGCCCCAGCATTTT. Amino acid sequence: CASSEMVWPQHF.

This chain joins TRBV2 and TRBJ2-6; 14 nucleotides agree with TRBD2. The germline V gene encodes CDR1 SNHLY and CDR2 FYNNEI. The CDR3 extends over 18 amino acids. V lost 5 bases to trimming and J lost 2 bases; unmatched junction nucleotides: 5. This CDR3 reads CASSRGTSGSTGANVLTF. CDR3 in DNA: TGTGCCAGCAGTAGGGGGACTAGCGGGAGCACTGGGGCCAACGTCCTGACTTTC.

The chain links TRBV9 to TRBJ2-7, with D possibly being TRBD1 or TRBD2 (5 bases each). Per germline, CDR1 SGDLS and CDR2 YYNGEE. The CDR3 length is 13 residues. V dropped 7 bases and J dropped 4 bases, with 15 bases sitting between them. CDR3 nucleotide sequence: TGTGCCAGCTCCGGGACCCATGATTACGAGCAGTACTTC. Amino acid sequence: CASSGTHDYEQYF.

This clonotype was observed a handful of times. V is TRBV5-5 and J is TRBJ2-2; D is possibly TRBD2 (5 bases). The CDR3 loop spans 17 amino acids. V gave up 1 base and J gave up 0 bases, with 13 bases separating them. Germline V CDR1 and CDR2: SGHKS, YYEKEE (reference sequence). CDR3 sequence: CASSLTPGWTNTGELFF. CDR3 bases: TGTGCCAGCAGCTTGACCCCGGGATGGACGAACACCGGGGAGCTGTTTTTT.

The rearrangement links TRBV20-1 to TRBJ1-6; TRBD1 might be the D (5 bases). In germline, CDR1 is DFQATT, CDR2 SNEGSKA (reference sequence). The length of the CDR3 is 12 residues. V gave up 0 bases and J gave up 14 bases, with 11 bases separating them. In nucleotides, the CDR3 is TGCAGTGCTAGAGAATTCCCAGGGACCCTCCACTTT. Protein sequence: CSAREFPGTLHF.

This clonotype was found a few times. The CDR3, as DNA: TGCGCCAGCAGCCGATCGGTGGACAGGGGTTACAATGAGCAGTTCTTC. Protein sequence: CASSRSVDRGYNEQFF. This sequence joins TRBV4-3 and TRBJ2-1, with 9 bases identical to TRBD1. Germline CDR1 and CDR2: LGHNA and YSLEER. The CDR3 contains 16 residues. With 4 bases clipped from V and 4 bases from J, the junction kept 8 bases outside the gene matches.

The V and J genes are TRBV7-8 and TRBJ2-3; 10 bases line up with TRBD2. The junction had 5 bases not matched to a gene; V was cut back by 2 bases and J by 0 bases. CDR3 size: 17 residues. Per the germline V gene, CDR1 is SGHVS and CDR2 is FQNEAQ. The CDR3 DNA is TGTGCCAGCAGCTTAAGGACTAGCGGAACTAGCACAGATACGCAGTATTTT. As protein: CASSLRTSGTSTDTQYF.

This clonotype was seen more than once but under ten times. This rearrangement joins TRBV29-1 to TRBJ1-1; 8 nucleotides agree with TRBD1. The germline V gene encodes CDR1 SQVTM and CDR2 ANQGSEA. Trimming removed 4 bases from V and 4 bases from J; junction bases left unmatched: 2. The CDR3 extends over 12 amino acids. The CDR3 reads CSVVTGGTEAFF. In DNA, the CDR3 is TGCAGCGTTGTAACAGGGGGCACTGAAGCTTTCTTT.

This clonotype appeared a few times. This chain joins TRBV12-3 or TRBV12-4 and TRBJ2-1; TRBD1 or TRBD2 may be the D gene (5 bases each). The CDR3 contains 15 residues. Trimming left V 4 bases short and J 15 bases short, with 25 bases between. CDR3 protein: CASSSVLAKDSRGFF. Here the CDR3 DNA reads TGTGCCAGCAGTTCGGTCCTTGCCAAAGACAGCCGGGGGTTCTTC.

This clonotype appeared a few times. The rearrangement uses TRBV29-1 and TRBJ2-7; weak D call: TRBD1 (7 bases). Germline lookup yields CDR1 SQVTM and CDR2 ANQGSEA. Trimming pared 4 bases from V and 4 bases from J, leaving 14 bases between. The CDR3 length is 13 residues. As DNA, the CDR3 is TGCAGCGTTGCCGGCGGGACAGCTTACGAGCAGTACTTC. This translates into CSVAGGTAYEQYF.

The rearrangement joins TRBV10-3 to TRBJ2-3; 13 bases are a match to TRBD2. CDR3 length: 13 amino acids. V was pared by 10 bases and J by 11 bases, with 9 bases of the junction left unmatched. Germline CDR1 ENHRY, CDR2 SYGVKD. CDR3 sequence: CATSGTSGDRQYF. As DNA, the CDR3 is TGTGCCACGTCCGGGACTAGCGGGGATCGGCAGTATTTT.

The chain combines TRBV12-3 or TRBV12-4 with TRBJ1-1; TRBD1 matches 8 bases. The J segment lost 1 base and the V segment lost 7 bases, leaving 2 bases of the junction unmatched. This CDR3 has 13 residues. The CDR3 DNA reads TGTGCCAGCAACGACAGGGGGAACACTGAAGCTTTCTTT. This sequence encodes CASNDRGNTEAFF.

The rearrangement joins TRBV29-1 to TRBJ1-1; possible D gene TRBD1, 6 bases. V was clipped by 6 bases and J by 0 bases, with 14 bases between them. From germline, CDR1 is SQVTM and CDR2 ANQGSEA. This CDR3 has 14 residues. CDR3 amino acids: CSVYNTGMNTEAFF. For the CDR3, the DNA is TGCAGCGTCTACAACACAGGGATGAACACTGAAGCTTTCTTT.

CDR3 protein: CSATPENRATEAFF. CDR3 sequence (DNA): TGCAGTGCCACCCCGGAAAACAGGGCCACTGAAGCTTTCTTT. This chain connects TRBV20-1 to TRBJ1-1; tentatively, D is TRBD1 (6 bases). This CDR3 contains 14 residues. The V gene's germline CDR1 is DFQATT and CDR2 SNEGSKA (reference sequence). The ends were cut back, 6 bases at V and 4 bases at J, with 18 bases in the middle.

This clonotype was counted between two and nine times. This chain connects TRBV20-1 to TRBJ2-3; 9 nucleotides line up with TRBD2. The CDR3 has 15 residues. Germline trimming cut 3 bases from V and 1 base from J; bases unmatched to any gene: 5. Germline assignment: CDR1 DFQATT and CDR2 SNEGSKA (reference sequence). CDR3: CSARIRGRGTDTQYF. In nucleotides, the CDR3 is TGCAGTGCTAGGATACGCGGGAGGGGCACAGATACGCAGTATTTT.

This clonotype was counted many times. The chain carries TRBV12-3 or TRBV12-4 and TRBJ2-1; D is unresolved. V was trimmed by 6 bases and J by 4 bases, leaving 7 bases between them. The CDR3 consists of 12 residues. The CDR3 spells CASSGRYNEQFF. CDR3 sequence (DNA): TGTGCCAGCAGCGGCAGGTACAATGAGCAGTTCTTC.

This chain links TRBV5-1 with TRBJ2-3; perhaps TRBD1 as D (6 bases). The CDR3 extends over 17 amino acids. Germline V lookup: CDR1 SGHRS, CDR2 YFSETQ. V was cut by 4 bases and J by 2 bases, with 20 bases left in between. CDR3 DNA: TGCGCCAGCAGCCAAAGTAGATCCGGGACATTCACAGATACGCAGTATTTT. Translation gives CASSQSRSGTFTDTQYF.

This clonotype was seen a few times. This could be a read error, since a much larger clone is one nucleotide away. The chain is built from TRBV6-2 or TRBV6-3 and TRBJ2-7; D is possibly TRBD2 (5 bases). Germline V gene lookup returns CDR1 MNHEY and CDR2 SVGEGT. Trimming removed 4 bases from V and 6 bases from J, with 10 bases in between. The CDR3 length is 12 residues. The CDR3 sequence: CASSSREGEQYF. The CDR3 DNA is TGTGCCAGCAGTTCTCGAGAGGGCGAGCAGTACTTC.

The rearrangement links TRBV11-2 to TRBJ2-7, with 7 bases that match TRBD1. This CDR3 comprises 14 residues. With V trimmed by 5 bases and J by 0 bases, 4 bases remained unmatched. Germline-derived CDR1 and CDR2 are SGHAT and FQNNGV. The CDR3 spells CASSREGASYEQYF. The CDR3 coding sequence is TGTGCCAGCAGCAGAGAGGGGGCCTCCTACGAGCAGTACTTC.